The clone carrying this TCR beta chain was seen repeatedly, ten times or more. Its antigen is not identified. The sample originates from a study of regulatory T cells in long-lasting Graves disease. For the study at large: It was over 5 years of antithyroid drugs, with positive TSH receptor antibodies, that meant persistent Graves' disease.

General observations from the study: Relative to newly diagnosed Graves' patients, persistent ones had lower TCR diversity.

This sample's time point: persistent/refractory GD, antithyroid drugs over 5 years with positive TRAb. From PBMCs, RNA was extracted and then used to make the TCR library. Graves' disease diagnosis followed American Thyroid Association guidelines. The EDTA tubes were filled with around 9 milliliters of drawn peripheral blood. V was clipped by 3 bases and J by 2 bases, with 10 bases between them. The CDR3 sequence is 14 residues long. Researchers made TCR beta libraries by using iRepertoire HTBI primers and running Arm-PCR on CDR3 regions. TCRdb used MiXCR to reprocess the multiplex PCR reads, holding one entry per CDR3 protein. The sample consists of about 470,000 distinct CDR3 sequences, around a fifth of them appearing once.

The source of this sequence is a female donor with Graves disease. The input for sequencing was peripheral blood mononuclear cells (PBMCs), taken when the disease was refractory, from a patient treated with antithyroid drugs. This chain links TRBV12-3 or TRBV12-4 with TRBJ1-1; D is undetermined. In DNA, the CDR3 is TGTGCCAGCAGTTTCATAGTCGGTAACACTGAAGCTTTCTTT. Translation: CASSFIVGNTEAFF.